The present T cell receptor beta chain was sequenced within a study of blood T cell repertoires in COVID-19. Background on the study: The samples span acute and convalescent COVID-19 from the United States, Italy and Spain.

Trimming at V came to 5 bases and at J to 0 bases, leaving 15 bases not matched to a gene. The CDR3 is 19 residues long. Germline V gene data show CDR1 as SGHAT and CDR2 as FQNNGV. The repertoire was sequenced with immunoSEQ multiplex PCR; TCRdb's copy has only in-frame clones and lacks some. The data show about 350,000 clones, almost 90% seen once. The age range of participants was about 18 to 95 years, with residence in more than 20 US areas. Assignment of participants to cohorts was predicated upon participant-reported clinical history. Within 2 weeks of study entry, exposed participants had contacted a PCR-confirmed or clinician-diagnosed COVID-19 case.

The sequencing input was PBMCs or T cells enriched from blood (not recorded which). The clonotype originates from a young woman who had been exposed to COVID-19. V usage is TRBV11-2 and J usage is TRBJ2-1; 8 bases are shared with TRBD2. The CDR3 protein is CASSPLSSGRRSSYNEQFF. CDR3 DNA sequence: TGTGCCAGCAGCCCATTGTCCAGCGGGAGACGGAGCTCCTACAATGAGCAGTTCTTC.